This T cell receptor beta chain was sequenced during a study of T cell repertoires in cytomegalovirus infection. As for the study in general: Public signatures in TCR beta pointed to CMV infection and matching HLA type.

This CDR3 is 17 amino acids long. Germline V gene data show CDR1 as LNHDA and CDR2 as SQIVND (reference sequence). Between the trimmed V and J ends, which lost 3 bases and 0 bases, there was a span of 14 bases. Concerning this clonotype itself: Its antigen is unidentified.

TCRdb fed the reads into MiXCR, producing one record per CDR3 protein. The profile shows roughly 49,000 distinct CDR3 sequences, about 20% of them singletons. Study-level findings and limits: Accumulated public TCR beta family frequency recognized individuals carrying CMV together with the relevant HLA. HLA-C-restricted, CMV-specific TCR beta clonotypes were dominant ex vivo.

The chain combines TRBV19 with TRBJ1-4; D unresolved. The receptor was isolated from a human donor in good health (CMV status not recorded). Some clones in this sample may be carry-over from other donors' samples. Source material: PBMCs, sequenced either directly or after in vitro stimulation (not recorded which). Written as DNA, the CDR3 is TGTGCCAGTAGTATCCTCTCCCCAAGTTCAACTAATGAAAAACTGTTTTTT. The encoded protein is CASSILSPSSTNEKLFF.